This T cell receptor beta chain was found in a study of shared clonotypes between healthy human individuals. Across the study: The composition of the donors was two women and a few men aged 18 to 49. General study findings and limits: Clonotypes shared by all four sorted-subset donors had higher generation probabilities than non-shared clonotypes. Generally, naive subsets (rather than memory subsets) showed larger estimated richness.

DNA at 200 ng, tens of thousands of T cell genomes, went into sorted-subset replicate PCRs. Using immunoSEQ multiplex PCR, the repertoire was profiled, and TCRdb retains in-frame clones only, with some absent. This sample has about 2.1 million clones, with approximately 94% found just once. Germline CDR1 and CDR2: SGHVS and FNYEAQ. This CDR3 region has 14 residues. V was pared by 1 base and J by 5 bases, with 11 bases between. Worth noting for this clone: The target antigen is unknown.

Naive CD8 cells comprised CD45RO-negative, CCR7-positively selected cells, excluding terminally differentiated effector memory CD45RA+ cells. Input material: naive CD8+ T cells from PBMCs. The chain carries TRBV7-6 and TRBJ2-5; possible D gene TRBD2, 5 bases. The TCR comes from a man aged 18 to 29 in good health. Some clones in this sample may be carry-over from other donors' samples. The chain's CDR3 is CASSLGGPRETQYF. The CDR3 DNA follows: TGTGCCAGCAGCTTAGGAGGGCCCCGGGAGACCCAGTACTTC. Together with reference TRBV7-6 and TRBJ2-5, the CDR3 gives the full variable domain: GAGVSQSPRYKVTKRGQDVALRCDPISGHVSLYWYRQALGQGPEFLTYFNYEAQQDKSGLPNDRFSAERPEGSISTLTIQRTEQRDSAMYRCASSLGGPRETQYFGPGTRLLVL.